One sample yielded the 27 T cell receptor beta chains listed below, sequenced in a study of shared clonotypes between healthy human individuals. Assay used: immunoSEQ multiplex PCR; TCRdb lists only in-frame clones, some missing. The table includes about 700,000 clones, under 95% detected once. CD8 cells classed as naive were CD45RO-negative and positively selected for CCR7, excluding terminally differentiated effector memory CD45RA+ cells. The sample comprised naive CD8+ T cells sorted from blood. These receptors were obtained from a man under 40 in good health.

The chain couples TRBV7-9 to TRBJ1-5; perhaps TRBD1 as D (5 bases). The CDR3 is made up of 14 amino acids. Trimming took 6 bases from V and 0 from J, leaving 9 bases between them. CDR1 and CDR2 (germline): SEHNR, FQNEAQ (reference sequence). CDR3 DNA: TGTGCCAGCAGTTTGGGGCATAGCAATCAGCCCCAGCATTTT. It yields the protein CASSLGHSNQPQHF.

This CDR3 reads CASSDFPGSYEQYF. For the CDR3, the DNA is TGTGCCAGCAGTGACTTTCCAGGCTCCTACGAGCAGTACTTC. V usage is TRBV6-1 and J usage is TRBJ2-7; unclear D gene. The CDR3 runs to 14 residues. V lost 3 bases, J lost 0 bases, and 9 bases lay in between. CDR1 MNHNS and CDR2 SASEGT come from the germline V gene.

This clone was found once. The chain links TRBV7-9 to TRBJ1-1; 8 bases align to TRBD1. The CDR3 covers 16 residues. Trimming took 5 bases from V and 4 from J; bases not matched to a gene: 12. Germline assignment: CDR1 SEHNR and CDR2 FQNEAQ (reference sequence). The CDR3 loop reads CASSTEQGVSGTEAFF. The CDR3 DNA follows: TGTGCCAGCAGCACAGAACAGGGGGTATCGGGCACTGAAGCTTTCTTT.

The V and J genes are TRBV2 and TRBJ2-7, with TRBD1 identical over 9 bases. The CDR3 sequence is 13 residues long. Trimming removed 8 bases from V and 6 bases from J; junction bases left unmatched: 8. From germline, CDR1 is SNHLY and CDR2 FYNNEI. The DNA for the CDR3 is TGTGCCAGCCCTGGGACAGGGCGTGGCGAGCAGTACTTC. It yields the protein CASPGTGRGEQYF.

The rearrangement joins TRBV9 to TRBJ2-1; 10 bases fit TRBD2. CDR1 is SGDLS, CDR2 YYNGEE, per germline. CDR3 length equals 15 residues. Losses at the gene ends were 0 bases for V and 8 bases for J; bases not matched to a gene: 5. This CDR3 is CASSVETSGNYEQFF. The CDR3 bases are TGTGCCAGCAGCGTAGAAACTAGCGGGAACTATGAGCAGTTCTTC.

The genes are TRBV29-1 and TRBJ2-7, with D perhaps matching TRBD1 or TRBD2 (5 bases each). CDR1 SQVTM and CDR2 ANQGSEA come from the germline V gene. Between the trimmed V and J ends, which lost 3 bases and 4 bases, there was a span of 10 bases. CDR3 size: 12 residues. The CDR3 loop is CSVEGTTYEQYF. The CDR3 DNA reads TGCAGCGTTGAGGGGACCACGTACGAGCAGTACTTC.

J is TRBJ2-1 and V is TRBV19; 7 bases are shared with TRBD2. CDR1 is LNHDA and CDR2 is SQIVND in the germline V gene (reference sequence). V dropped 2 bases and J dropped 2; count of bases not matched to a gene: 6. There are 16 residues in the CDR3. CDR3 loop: CASSINEGGPYNEQFF. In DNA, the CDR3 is TGTGCCAGTAGTATAAACGAGGGAGGGCCCTACAATGAGCAGTTCTTC.

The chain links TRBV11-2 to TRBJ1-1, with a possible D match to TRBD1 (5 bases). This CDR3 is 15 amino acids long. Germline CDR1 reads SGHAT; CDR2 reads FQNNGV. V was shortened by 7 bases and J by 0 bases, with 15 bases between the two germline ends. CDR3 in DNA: TGTGCCAGCAACCCTCAGGACACCTTGAACACTGAAGCTTTCTTT. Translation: CASNPQDTLNTEAFF.

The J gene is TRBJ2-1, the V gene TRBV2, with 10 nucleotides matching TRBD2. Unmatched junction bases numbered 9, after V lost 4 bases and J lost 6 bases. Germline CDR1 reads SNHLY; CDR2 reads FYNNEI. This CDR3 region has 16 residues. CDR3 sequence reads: CASSGDEREGRNEQFF. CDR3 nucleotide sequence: TGTGCCAGCAGTGGGGATGAGCGGGAGGGCCGCAATGAGCAGTTCTTC. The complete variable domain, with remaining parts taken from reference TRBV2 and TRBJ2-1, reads EPEVTQTPSHQVTQMGQEVILRCVPISNHLYFYWYRQILGQKVEFLVSFYNNEISEKSEIFDDQFSVERPDGSNFTLKIRSTKLEDSAMYFCASSGDEREGRNEQFFGPGTRLTVL.

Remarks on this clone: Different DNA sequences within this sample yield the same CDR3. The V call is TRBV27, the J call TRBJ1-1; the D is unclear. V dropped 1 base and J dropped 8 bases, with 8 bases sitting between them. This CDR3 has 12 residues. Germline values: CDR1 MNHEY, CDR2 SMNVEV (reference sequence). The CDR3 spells CASSLFGREAFF. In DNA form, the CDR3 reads TGTGCCAGCAGTTTATTCGGGAGGGAAGCTTTCTTT.

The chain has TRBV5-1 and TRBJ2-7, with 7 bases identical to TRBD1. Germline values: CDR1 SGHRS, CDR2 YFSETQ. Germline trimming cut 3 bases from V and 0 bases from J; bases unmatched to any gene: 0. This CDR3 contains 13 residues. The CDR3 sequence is CASSWDSSYEQYF. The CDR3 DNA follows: TGCGCCAGCAGCTGGGACAGCTCCTACGAGCAGTACTTC.

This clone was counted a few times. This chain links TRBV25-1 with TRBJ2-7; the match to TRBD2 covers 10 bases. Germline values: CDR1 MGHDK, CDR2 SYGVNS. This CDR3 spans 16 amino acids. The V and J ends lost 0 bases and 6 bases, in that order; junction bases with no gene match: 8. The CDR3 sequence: CASSEYRAGGPTEQYF. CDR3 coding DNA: TGTGCCAGCAGTGAATACCGAGCGGGAGGGCCCACCGAGCAGTACTTC.

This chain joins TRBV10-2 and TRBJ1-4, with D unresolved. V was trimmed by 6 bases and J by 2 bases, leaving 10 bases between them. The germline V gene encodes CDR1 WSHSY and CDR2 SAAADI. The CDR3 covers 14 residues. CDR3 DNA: TGCGCCAGCAGCAGGACGGAGACTAATGAAAAACTGTTTTTT. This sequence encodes CASSRTETNEKLFF.

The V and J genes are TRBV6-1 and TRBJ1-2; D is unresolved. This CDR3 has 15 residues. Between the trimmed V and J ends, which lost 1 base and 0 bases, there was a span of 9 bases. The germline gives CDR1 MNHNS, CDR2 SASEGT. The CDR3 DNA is TGTGCCAGCAGTGAAGTGGCAGCATCTAACTATGGCTACACCTTC. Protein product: CASSEVAASNYGYTF.

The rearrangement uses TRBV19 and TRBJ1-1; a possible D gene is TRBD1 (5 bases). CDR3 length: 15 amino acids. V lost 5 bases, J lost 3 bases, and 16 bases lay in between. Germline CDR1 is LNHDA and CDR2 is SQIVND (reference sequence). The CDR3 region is CASSPGTGLYTEAFF. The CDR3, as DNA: TGTGCCAGTAGTCCAGGAACAGGCCTGTACACTGAAGCTTTCTTT.

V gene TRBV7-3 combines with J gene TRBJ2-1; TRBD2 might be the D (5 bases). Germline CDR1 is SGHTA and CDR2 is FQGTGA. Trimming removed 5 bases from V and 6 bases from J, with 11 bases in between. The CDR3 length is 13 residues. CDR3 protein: CASSPAEGNEQFF. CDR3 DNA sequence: TGTGCCAGCAGCCCAGCGGAAGGCAATGAGCAGTTCTTC.

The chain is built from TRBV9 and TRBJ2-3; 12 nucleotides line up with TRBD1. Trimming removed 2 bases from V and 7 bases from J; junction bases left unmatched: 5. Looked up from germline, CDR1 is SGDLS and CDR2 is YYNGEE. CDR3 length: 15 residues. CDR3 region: CASSVRDRGLYTQYF. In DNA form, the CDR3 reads TGTGCCAGCAGCGTCCGGGACAGGGGGCTATATACGCAGTATTTT. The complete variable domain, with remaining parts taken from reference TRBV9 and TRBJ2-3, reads DSGVTQTPKHLITATGQRVTLRCSPRSGDLSVYWYQQSLDQGLQFLIQYYNGEERAKGNILERFSAQQFPDLHSELNLSSLELGDSALYFCASSVRDRGLYTQYFGPGTRLTVL.

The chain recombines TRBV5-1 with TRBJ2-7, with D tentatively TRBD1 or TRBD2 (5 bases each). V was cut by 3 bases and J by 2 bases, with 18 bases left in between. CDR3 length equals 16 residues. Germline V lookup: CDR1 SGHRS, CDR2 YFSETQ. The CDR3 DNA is TGCGCCAGCAGCTCCGGGTTGGGGGACCCAACCTACGAGCAGTACTTC. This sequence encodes CASSSGLGDPTYEQYF.

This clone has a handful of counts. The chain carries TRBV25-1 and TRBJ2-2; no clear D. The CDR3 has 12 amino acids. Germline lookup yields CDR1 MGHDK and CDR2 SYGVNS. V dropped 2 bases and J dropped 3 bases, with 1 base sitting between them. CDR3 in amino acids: CASSEDTGELFF. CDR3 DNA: TGTGCCAGCAGTGAAGACACCGGGGAGCTGTTTTTT.

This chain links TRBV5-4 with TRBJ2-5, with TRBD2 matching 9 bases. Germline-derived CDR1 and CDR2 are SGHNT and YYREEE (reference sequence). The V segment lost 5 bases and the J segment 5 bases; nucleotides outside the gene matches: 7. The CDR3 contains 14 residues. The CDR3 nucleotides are TGTGCCAGCAGGGCGGGAGGGCCAGGGGAGACCCAGTACTTC. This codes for CASRAGGPGETQYF.

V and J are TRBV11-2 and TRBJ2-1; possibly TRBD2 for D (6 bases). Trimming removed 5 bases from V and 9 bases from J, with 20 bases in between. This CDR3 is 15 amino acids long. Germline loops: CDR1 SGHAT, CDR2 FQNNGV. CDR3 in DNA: TGTGCCAGCAGCCGGGAGATCGGGGAGGTTTTTGAGCAGTTCTTC. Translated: CASSREIGEVFEQFF.

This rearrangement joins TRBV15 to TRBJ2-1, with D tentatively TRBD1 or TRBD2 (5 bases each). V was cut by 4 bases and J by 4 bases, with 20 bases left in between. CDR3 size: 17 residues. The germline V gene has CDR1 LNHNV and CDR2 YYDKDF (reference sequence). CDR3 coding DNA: TGTGCCACCAGCAAGACTGGGGCTAGCCTGAAATACAATGAGCAGTTCTTC. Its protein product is CATSKTGASLKYNEQFF.

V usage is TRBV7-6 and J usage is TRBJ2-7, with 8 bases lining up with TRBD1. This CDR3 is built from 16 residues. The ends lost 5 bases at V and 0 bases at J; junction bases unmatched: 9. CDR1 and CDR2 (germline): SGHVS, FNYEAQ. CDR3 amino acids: CASSRGTGSLSYEQYF. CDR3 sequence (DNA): TGTGCCAGCAGCCGGGGGACAGGTTCTCTCTCCTACGAGCAGTACTTC.

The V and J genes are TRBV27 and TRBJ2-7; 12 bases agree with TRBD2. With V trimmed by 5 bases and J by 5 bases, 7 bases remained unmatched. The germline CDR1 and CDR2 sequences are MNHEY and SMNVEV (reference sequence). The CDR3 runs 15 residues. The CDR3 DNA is TGTGCCAGCAGTAGCGGACTAGCGGGACGAAACGAGCAGTACTTC. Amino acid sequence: CASSSGLAGRNEQYF.

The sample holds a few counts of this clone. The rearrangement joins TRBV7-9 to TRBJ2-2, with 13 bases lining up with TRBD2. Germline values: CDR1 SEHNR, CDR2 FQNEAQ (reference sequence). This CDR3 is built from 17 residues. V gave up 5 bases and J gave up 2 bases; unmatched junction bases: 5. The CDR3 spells CASSTGTSGINTGELFF. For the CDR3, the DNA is TGTGCCAGCAGCACAGGGACTAGCGGGATCAACACCGGGGAGCTGTTTTTT. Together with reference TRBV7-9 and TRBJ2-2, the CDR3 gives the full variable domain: DTGVSQNPRHKITKRGQNVTFRCDPISEHNRLYWYRQTLGQGPEFLTYFQNEAQLEKSRLLSDRFSAERPKGSFSTLEIQRTEQGDSAMYLCASSTGTSGINTGELFFGEGSRLTVL.

The CDR3 DNA follows: TGTGCCAGCAGCTTAGGGACGCCCGCTAATGAAAAACTGTTTTTT. This encodes CASSLGTPANEKLFF. This chain connects TRBV11-2 to TRBJ1-4; D unclear. Germline CDR1 SGHAT, CDR2 FQNNGV. This CDR3 has 15 residues. Trimming pared 1 base from V and 3 bases from J, leaving 9 bases between.

The CDR3 loop is CASSLTLDQGGNTIYF. The CDR3 DNA reads TGTGCCAGCAGCTTAACTTTGGACCAGGGGGGAAACACCATATATTTT. This chain uses TRBV28 with TRBJ1-3; D possibly corresponds to TRBD1 (6 bases). CDR3 length: 16 residues. The germline CDR1 and CDR2 sequences are MDHEN and SYDVKM. Trimming removed 6 bases at V and 4 bases at J, with 19 bases between. The entire variable domain, with the rest obtained from reference TRBV28 and TRBJ1-3, is as follows: DVKVTQSSRYLVKRTGEKVFLECVQDMDHENMFWYRQDPGLGLRLIYFSYDVKMKEKGDIPEGYSVSREKKERFSLILESASTNQTSMYLCASSLTLDQGGNTIYFGEGSWLTVV.